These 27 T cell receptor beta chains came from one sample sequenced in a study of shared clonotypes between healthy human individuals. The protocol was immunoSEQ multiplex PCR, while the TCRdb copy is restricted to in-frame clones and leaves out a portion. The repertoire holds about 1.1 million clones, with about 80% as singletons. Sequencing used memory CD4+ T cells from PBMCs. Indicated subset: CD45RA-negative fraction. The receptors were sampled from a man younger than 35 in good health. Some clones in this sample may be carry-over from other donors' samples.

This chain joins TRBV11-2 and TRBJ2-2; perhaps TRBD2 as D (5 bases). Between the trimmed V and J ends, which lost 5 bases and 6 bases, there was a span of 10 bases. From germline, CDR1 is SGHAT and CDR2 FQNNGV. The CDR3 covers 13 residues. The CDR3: CASSPTRPGELFF. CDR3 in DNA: TGTGCCAGCAGCCCCACTAGGCCCGGGGAGCTGTTTTTT.

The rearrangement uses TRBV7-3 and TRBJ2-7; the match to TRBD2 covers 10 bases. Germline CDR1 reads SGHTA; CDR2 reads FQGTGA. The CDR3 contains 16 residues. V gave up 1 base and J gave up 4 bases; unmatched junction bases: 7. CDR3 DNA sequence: TGTGCCAGCAGCTTAAATCCAGGACTAGCGGTATACGAGCAGTACTTC. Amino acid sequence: CASSLNPGLAVYEQYF. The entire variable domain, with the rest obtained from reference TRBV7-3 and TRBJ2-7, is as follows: GAGVSQTPSNKVTEKGKYVELRCDPISGHTALYWYRQSLGQGPEFLIYFQGTGAADDSGLPNDRFFAVRPEGSVSTLKIQRTERGDSAVYLCASSLNPGLAVYEQYFGPGTRLTVT.

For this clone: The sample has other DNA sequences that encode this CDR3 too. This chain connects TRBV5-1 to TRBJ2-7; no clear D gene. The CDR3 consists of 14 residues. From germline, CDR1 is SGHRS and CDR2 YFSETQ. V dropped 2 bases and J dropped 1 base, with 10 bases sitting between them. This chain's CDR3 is CASSFSGVSYEQYF. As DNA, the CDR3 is TGCGCCAGCAGCTTCTCTGGGGTTTCCTACGAGCAGTACTTC.

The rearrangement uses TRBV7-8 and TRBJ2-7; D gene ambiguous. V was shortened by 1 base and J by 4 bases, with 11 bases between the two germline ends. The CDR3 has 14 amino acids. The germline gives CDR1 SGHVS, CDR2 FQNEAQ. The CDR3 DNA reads TGTGCCAGCAGCTTAGATTCTGGGATTTACGAGCAGTACTTC. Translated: CASSLDSGIYEQYF.

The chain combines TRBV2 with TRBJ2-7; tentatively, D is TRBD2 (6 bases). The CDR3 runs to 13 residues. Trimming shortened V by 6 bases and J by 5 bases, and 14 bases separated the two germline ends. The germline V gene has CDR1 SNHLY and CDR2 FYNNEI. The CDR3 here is CASSRLGFDEQYF. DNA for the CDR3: TGTGCCAGCAGCAGACTAGGATTCGACGAGCAGTACTTC.

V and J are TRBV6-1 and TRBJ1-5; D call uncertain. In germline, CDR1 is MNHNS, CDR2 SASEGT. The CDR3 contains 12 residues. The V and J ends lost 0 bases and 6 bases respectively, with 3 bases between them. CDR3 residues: CASSEATQPQHF. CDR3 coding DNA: TGTGCCAGCAGTGAAGCCACTCAGCCCCAGCATTTT.

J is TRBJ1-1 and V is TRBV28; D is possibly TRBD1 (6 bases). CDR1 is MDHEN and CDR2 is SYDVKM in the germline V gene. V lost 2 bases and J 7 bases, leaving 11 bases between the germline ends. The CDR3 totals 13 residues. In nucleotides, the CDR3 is TGTGCCAGCAGTTTAGTGAAAGGGGGTGAAGCTTTCTTT. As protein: CASSLVKGGEAFF.

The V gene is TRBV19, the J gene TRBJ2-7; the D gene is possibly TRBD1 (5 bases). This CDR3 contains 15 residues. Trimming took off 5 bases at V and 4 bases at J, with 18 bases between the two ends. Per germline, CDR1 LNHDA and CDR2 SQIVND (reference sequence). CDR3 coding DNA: TGTGCCAGTAGTCTCCAGGGTTTCCGACCTTACGAGCAGTACTTC. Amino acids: CASSLQGFRPYEQYF.

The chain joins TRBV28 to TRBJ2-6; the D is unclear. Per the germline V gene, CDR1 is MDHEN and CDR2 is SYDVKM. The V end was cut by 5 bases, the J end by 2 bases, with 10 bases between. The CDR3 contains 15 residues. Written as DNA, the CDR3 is TGTGCCAGCAGTCGGGCCGGAACTGGGGCCAACGTCCTGACTTTC. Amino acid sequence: CASSRAGTGANVLTF. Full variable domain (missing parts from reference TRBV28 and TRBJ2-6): DVKVTQSSRYLVKRTGEKVFLECVQDMDHENMFWYRQDPGLGLRLIYFSYDVKMKEKGDIPEGYSVSREKKERFSLILESASTNQTSMYLCASSRAGTGANVLTFGAGSRLTVL.

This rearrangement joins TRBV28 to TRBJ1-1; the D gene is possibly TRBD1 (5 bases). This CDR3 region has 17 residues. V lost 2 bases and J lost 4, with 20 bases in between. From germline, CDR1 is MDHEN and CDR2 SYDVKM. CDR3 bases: TGTGCCAGCAGTTTACCGCTACTTGGGGGTCGGGGCACTGAAGCTTTCTTT. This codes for CASSLPLLGGRGTEAFF.

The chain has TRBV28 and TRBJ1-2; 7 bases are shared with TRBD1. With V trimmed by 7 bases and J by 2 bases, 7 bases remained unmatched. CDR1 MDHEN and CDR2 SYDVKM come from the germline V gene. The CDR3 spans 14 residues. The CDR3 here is CASTNPGQNYGYTF. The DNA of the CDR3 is TGTGCCAGCACCAACCCGGGACAGAACTATGGCTACACCTTC.

The DNA for the CDR3 is TGTGCCAGCCCGGGAGTTAACTCTGGAAACACCATATATTTT. This codes for CASPGVNSGNTIYF. The rearrangement links TRBV6-1 to TRBJ1-3; no definite D call. Trimming shortened V by 8 bases and J by 0 bases, and 11 bases separated the two germline ends. Germline V lookup: CDR1 MNHNS, CDR2 SASEGT. The CDR3 has 14 residues.

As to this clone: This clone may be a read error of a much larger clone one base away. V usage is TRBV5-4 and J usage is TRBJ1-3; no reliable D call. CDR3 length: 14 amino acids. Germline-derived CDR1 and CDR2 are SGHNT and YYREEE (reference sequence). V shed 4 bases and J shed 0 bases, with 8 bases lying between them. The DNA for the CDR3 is TGTGCCAGCAGCCCGTCAAGCTCTGGAAACACCATATATTTT. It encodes CASSPSSSGNTIYF.

CDR3 DNA sequence: TGTGCCTGGGGCGGACAGTCCTATAGCAATCAGCCCCAGCATTTT. Its protein is CAWGGQSYSNQPQHF. The J gene is TRBJ1-5, the V gene TRBV30, with a weak D call TRBD1 (6 bases). V gave up 5 bases and J gave up 0 bases, with 14 bases separating them. This CDR3 comprises 15 residues. Germline V gene lookup returns CDR1 GTSNPN and CDR2 SVGIG (reference sequence).

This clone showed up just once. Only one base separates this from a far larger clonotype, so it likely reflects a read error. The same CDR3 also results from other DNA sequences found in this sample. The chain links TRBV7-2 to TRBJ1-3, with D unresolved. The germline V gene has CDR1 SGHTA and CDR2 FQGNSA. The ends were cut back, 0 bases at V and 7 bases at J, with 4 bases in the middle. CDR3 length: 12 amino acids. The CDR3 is CASSLARNTIYF. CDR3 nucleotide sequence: TGTGCCAGCAGCTTAGCCAGGAACACCATATATTTT.

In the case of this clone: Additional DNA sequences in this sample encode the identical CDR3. CDR3 region: CATSRDSDQPQHF. The CDR3 region has the DNA TGTGCCACCAGCAGAGATAGTGATCAGCCCCAGCATTTT. The rearrangement joins TRBV15 to TRBJ1-5; D unclear. This CDR3 has 13 residues. V gave up 0 bases and J gave up 5 bases, with 5 bases separating them. Germline values: CDR1 LNHNV, CDR2 YYDKDF (reference sequence).

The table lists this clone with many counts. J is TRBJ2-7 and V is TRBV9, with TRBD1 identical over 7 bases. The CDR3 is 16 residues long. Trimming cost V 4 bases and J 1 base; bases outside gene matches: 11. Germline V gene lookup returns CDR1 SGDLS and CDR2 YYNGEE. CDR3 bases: TGTGCCAGCAGCCCCAGACAGGGATCAGCTTCCTACGAGCAGTACTTC. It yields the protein CASSPRQGSASYEQYF.

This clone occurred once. The CDR3 nucleotides read TGTGCCAGCACCCTACCGGACTCAAAGTACGAGCAGTACTTC. Translated: CASTLPDSKYEQYF. The genes are TRBV6-1 and TRBJ2-7, with D maybe TRBD2 (5 bases). Trimming cost V 7 bases and J 4 bases, with 17 bases left between them. Germline values: CDR1 MNHNS, CDR2 SASEGT. The CDR3 consists of 14 residues.

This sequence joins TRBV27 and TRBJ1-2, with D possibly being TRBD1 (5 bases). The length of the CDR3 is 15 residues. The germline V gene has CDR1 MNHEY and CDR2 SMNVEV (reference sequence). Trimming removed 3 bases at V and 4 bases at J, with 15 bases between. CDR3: CASSFSPGPIYGYTF. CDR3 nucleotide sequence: TGTGCCAGCAGTTTTAGTCCAGGGCCTATCTATGGCTACACCTTC.

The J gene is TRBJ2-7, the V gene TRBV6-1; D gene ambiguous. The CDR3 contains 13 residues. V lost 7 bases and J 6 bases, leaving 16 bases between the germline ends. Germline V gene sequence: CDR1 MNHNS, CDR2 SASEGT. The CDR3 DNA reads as TGTGCCAGCACGTTCCGCCTTCATGCCGAGCAGTACTTC. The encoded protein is CASTFRLHAEQYF.

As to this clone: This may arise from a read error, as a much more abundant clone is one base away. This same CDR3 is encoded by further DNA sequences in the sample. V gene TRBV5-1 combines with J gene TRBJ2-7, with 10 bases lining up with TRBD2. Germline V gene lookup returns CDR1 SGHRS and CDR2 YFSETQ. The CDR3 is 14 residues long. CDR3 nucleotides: TGTGCCAGCAGCCGAGCGGGAGGGGCCTACGAGCAGTACTTC. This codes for CASSRAGGAYEQYF.

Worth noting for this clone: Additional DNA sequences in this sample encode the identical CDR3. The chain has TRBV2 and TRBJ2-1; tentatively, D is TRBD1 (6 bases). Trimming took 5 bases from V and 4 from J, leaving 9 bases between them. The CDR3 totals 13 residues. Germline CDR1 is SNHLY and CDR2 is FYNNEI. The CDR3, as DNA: TGTGCCAGCAGTCCGGACAGATACAATGAGCAGTTCTTC. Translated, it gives CASSPDRYNEQFF.

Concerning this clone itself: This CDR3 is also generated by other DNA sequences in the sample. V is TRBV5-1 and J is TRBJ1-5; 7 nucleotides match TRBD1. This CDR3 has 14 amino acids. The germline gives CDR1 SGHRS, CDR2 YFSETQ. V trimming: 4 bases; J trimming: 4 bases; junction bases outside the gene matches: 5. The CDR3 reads CASSPGTENQPQHF. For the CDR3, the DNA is TGCGCCAGCAGCCCCGGGACAGAAAATCAGCCCCAGCATTTT.

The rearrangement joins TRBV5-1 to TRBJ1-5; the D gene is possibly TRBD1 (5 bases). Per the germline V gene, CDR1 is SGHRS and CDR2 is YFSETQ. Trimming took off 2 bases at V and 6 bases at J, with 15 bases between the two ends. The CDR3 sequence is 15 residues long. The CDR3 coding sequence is TGCGCCAGCAGCTTAGGAGGGACGGGGGGTCAGCCCCAGCATTTT. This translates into CASSLGGTGGQPQHF.

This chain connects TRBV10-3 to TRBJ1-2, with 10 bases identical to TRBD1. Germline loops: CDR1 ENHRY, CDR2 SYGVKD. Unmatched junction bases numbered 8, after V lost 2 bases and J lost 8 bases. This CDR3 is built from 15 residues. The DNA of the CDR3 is TGTGCCATCAGTGAGCCTAGACAGGGGGCGGAGGGCTACACCTTC. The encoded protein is CAISEPRQGAEGYTF.

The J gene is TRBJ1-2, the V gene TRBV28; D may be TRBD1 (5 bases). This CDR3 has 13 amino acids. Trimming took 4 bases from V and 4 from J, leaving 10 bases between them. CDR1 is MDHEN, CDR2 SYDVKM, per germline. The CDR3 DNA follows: TGTGCCAGCAGTTCTCCCGGGGCCTATGGCTACACCTTC. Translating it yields CASSSPGAYGYTF.

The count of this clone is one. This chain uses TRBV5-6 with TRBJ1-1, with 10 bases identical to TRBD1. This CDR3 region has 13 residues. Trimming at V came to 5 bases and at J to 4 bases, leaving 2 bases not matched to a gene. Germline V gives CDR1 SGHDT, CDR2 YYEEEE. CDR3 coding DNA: TGTGCCAGCAGAAGGACAGGGGGCACTGAAGCTTTCTTT. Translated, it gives CASRRTGGTEAFF.